This entry lists 27 T cell receptor beta chains sequenced from one sample in a study of preoperative IRX-2 immunotherapy in early breast cancer. Treatment defined: preoperative locoregional IRX-2 cytokine immunotherapy. The assay was immunoSEQ multiplex PCR, and TCRdb's table has in-frame clones only and misses some. This table holds around 39,000 clones, about 95% found once. Sequenced material: tumor tissue, taken after IRX-2 immunotherapy. These receptors were collected from a human donor with breast cancer.

The chain's CDR3 is CASSYRGEQYF. CDR3 coding DNA: TGTGCCAGCAGTTACCGCGGCGAGCAGTACTTC. The rearrangement uses TRBV6-5 and TRBJ2-7; D gene ambiguous. Germline V gene data show CDR1 as MNHEY and CDR2 as SVGAGI. CDR3 size: 11 residues. The V end lost 2 bases, the J end lost 6 bases, and 5 bases lay between the germline ends.

This sequence joins TRBV7-3 and TRBJ2-5; the match to TRBD2 covers 10 bases. Unmatched junction bases numbered 8, after V lost 5 bases and J lost 2 bases. Per the germline V gene, CDR1 is SGHTA and CDR2 is FQGTGA. The CDR3 covers 16 residues. CDR3 nucleotide sequence: TGTGCCAGCAGCGCCGGGGGTAGCGGGGGGCAAGAGACCCAGTACTTC. It translates to CASSAGGSGGQETQYF.

The gene calls are TRBV10-3 and TRBJ2-7; 7 bases align to TRBD2. The CDR3 runs to 14 residues. The ends lost 9 bases at V and 1 base at J; junction bases unmatched: 9. Germline lookup yields CDR1 ENHRY and CDR2 SYGVKD. CDR3 in amino acids: CAMGAGLPSYEQYF. For the CDR3, the DNA is TGTGCCATGGGAGCGGGACTTCCATCCTACGAGCAGTACTTC.

In nucleotides, the CDR3 is TGTGCCAGCAGTTACTCGGCGGATTGGTGGGAGACCCAGTACTTC. It codes for CASSYSADWWETQYF. The chain uses TRBV6-5 and TRBJ2-5, with unresolved D. Germline-derived CDR1 and CDR2 are MNHEY and SVGAGI. The V end was cut by 0 bases, the J end by 5 bases, with 13 bases between. The CDR3 is 15 residues long.

V is TRBV7-2 and J is TRBJ2-5; D gene ambiguous. The germline V gene encodes CDR1 SGHTA and CDR2 FQGNSA. The V end was cut by 1 base, the J end by 5 bases, with 2 bases between. CDR3 length: 11 amino acids. CDR3 nucleotides: TGTGCCAGCAGCTTAGACGAGACCCAGTACTTC. Its translation is CASSLDETQYF. Filled out from reference TRBV7-2 and TRBJ2-5, the complete variable domain reads GAGVSQSPSNKVTEKGKDVELRCDPISGHTALYWYRQSLGQGLEFLIYFQGNSAPDKSGLPSDRFSAERTGGSVSTLTIQRTQQEDSAVYLCASSLDETQYFGPGTRLLVL.

The CDR3 DNA follows: TGTGCCAGCAGCAATTGGGACAGGGACTACGAGCAGTACTTC. This translates into CASSNWDRDYEQYF. The rearrangement links TRBV7-9 to TRBJ2-7; 9 positions agree with TRBD1. V dropped 5 bases and J dropped 3; count of bases not matched to a gene: 5. CDR1 SEHNR and CDR2 FQNEAQ come from the germline V gene (reference sequence). The CDR3 covers 14 residues.

This clone came up once. V and J are TRBV28 and TRBJ2-1, with TRBD1 identical over 9 bases. V was pared by 7 bases and J by 8 bases, with 9 bases of the junction left unmatched. The CDR3 runs to 14 residues. CDR1 MDHEN and CDR2 SYDVKM come from the germline V gene. The CDR3 spells CASNWAQGAYEQFF. The CDR3 DNA sequence: TGTGCCAGCAATTGGGCACAGGGGGCTTATGAGCAGTTCTTC.

The chain combines TRBV29-1 with TRBJ1-2; D gene ambiguous. Trimming took 1 base from V and 4 from J, leaving 4 bases between them. The CDR3 runs to 11 residues. From germline, CDR1 is SQVTM and CDR2 ANQGSEA. The CDR3 sequence: CSVEVRYGYTF. The CDR3 nucleotides read TGCAGCGTTGAAGTCCGCTATGGCTACACCTTC. Complete variable domain (other parts from reference TRBV29-1 and TRBJ1-2): SAVISQKPSRDICQRGTSLTIQCQVDSQVTMMFWYRQQPGQSLTLIATANQGSEATYESGFVIDKFPISRPNLTFSTLTVSNMSPEDSSIYLCSVEVRYGYTFGSGTRLTVV.

The chain has TRBV23-1 and TRBJ1-1; TRBD1 is a possible D gene (5 bases). TRBV23-1 is placed among ORFs of uncertain function. This CDR3 region has 15 residues. V lost 0 bases and J 4 bases, leaving 12 bases between the germline ends. As DNA, the CDR3 is TGCGCCAGCAGTCAATCGTCGGGGCGCGGCACTGAAGCTTTCTTT. Encoded protein: CASSQSSGRGTEAFF.

The chain employs TRBV7-9 and TRBJ2-7, with D possibly TRBD1 on 6 matching bases. In germline, CDR1 is SEHNR, CDR2 FQNEAQ (reference sequence). This CDR3 spans 15 amino acids. The V gene lost 2 bases and the J gene lost 1 base, with 12 bases spanning the gap. DNA for the CDR3: TGTGCCAGCAGCTTACGACAGGCGCCGTCCTACGAGCAGTACTTC. Protein sequence: CASSLRQAPSYEQYF.

V usage is TRBV4-1 and J usage is TRBJ2-3, with D perhaps TRBD2 (6 bases). The germline V gene encodes CDR1 MGHRA and CDR2 YSYEKL. The CDR3 spans 15 residues. V was shortened by 5 bases and J by 0 bases, with 12 bases between the two germline ends. The CDR3 DNA reads TGCGCCAGCAGCAAAATAGCGGATAGCACAGATACGCAGTATTTT. Its protein is CASSKIADSTDTQYF.

The V and J genes are TRBV30 and TRBJ1-5; TRBD1 agrees at 9 bases. This CDR3 region has 13 residues. V was clipped by 5 bases and J by 7 bases; unmatched bases: 6. CDR1 GTSNPN and CDR2 SVGIG come from the germline V gene (reference sequence). The CDR3 is CAWATGGRQPQHF. CDR3 sequence (DNA): TGTGCCTGGGCAACAGGGGGCCGACAGCCCCAGCATTTT.

The J gene is TRBJ1-2, the V gene TRBV6-5; possible D gene TRBD1, 6 bases. This CDR3 is built from 13 residues. Germline V CDR1 and CDR2: MNHEY, SVGAGI. Deletions cut 3 bases from V and 5 bases from J, with 10 bases between. DNA for the CDR3: TGTGCCAGCAGTTATCCAACAGGGTATGGCTACACCTTC. Translated: CASSYPTGYGYTF.

The V and J genes are TRBV5-4 and TRBJ1-1; tentatively, D is TRBD1 (5 bases). V lost 5 bases, J lost 1 base, and 9 bases lay in between. This CDR3 has 13 residues. The germline CDR1 and CDR2 sequences are SGHNT and YYREEE (reference sequence). CDR3 DNA sequence: TGTGCCAGCAGTGTTGACAGGAACACTGAAGCTTTCTTT. It is translated as CASSVDRNTEAFF.

This clone was observed a handful of times. The V and J genes are TRBV20-1 and TRBJ1-1, with no clear D. Germline V gene data show CDR1 as DFQATT and CDR2 as SNEGSKA (reference sequence). This CDR3 is 10 amino acids long. V lost 5 bases, J lost 7 bases, and 8 bases lay in between. The CDR3 sequence is CSAVGNEAFF. CDR3 coding DNA: TGCAGTGCTGTCGGGAATGAAGCTTTCTTT.

V is TRBV29-1 and J is TRBJ2-1; D possibly corresponds to TRBD2 (6 bases). This CDR3 is 14 amino acids long. Trimming removed 0 bases at V and 10 bases at J, with 16 bases between. CDR1 SQVTM and CDR2 ANQGSEA come from the germline V gene. CDR3 coding DNA: TGCAGCGTTGAAGAGGGTGGCGGACTACGGGAGCAGTTCTTC. It yields the protein CSVEEGGGLREQFF.

The V and J genes are TRBV18 and TRBJ1-2; 8 bases fit TRBD1. The germline gives CDR1 KGHSH, CDR2 LQKENI. CDR3 length: 15 amino acids. The V segment lost 3 bases and the J segment 8 bases; nucleotides outside the gene matches: 11. The CDR3 loop is CASSPGTGGSGGYTF. DNA of the CDR3: TGTGCCAGCTCACCCGGGACAGGCGGCAGCGGGGGCTACACCTTC.

Written as DNA, the CDR3 is TGTGCCAGCAGTGCCCCCCACTTCGGAGAGACCCAGTACTTC. It encodes CASSAPHFGETQYF. The chain employs TRBV25-1 and TRBJ2-5, with unresolved D. Trimming pared 4 bases from V and 4 bases from J, leaving 13 bases between. CDR1 MGHDK and CDR2 SYGVNS come from the germline V gene. The length of the CDR3 is 14 residues.

The V gene is TRBV11-2, the J gene TRBJ2-5, with a possible D match to TRBD1 (6 bases). CDR3 length: 15 amino acids. CDR1 is SGHAT, CDR2 FQNNGV, per germline. With 5 bases removed from V and 5 bases from J, the gap between germline ends came to 18 bases. CDR3: CASSRGGGQGETQYF. The CDR3 DNA reads TGTGCCAGCAGCCGAGGGGGTGGGCAGGGGGAGACCCAGTACTTC.

This chain connects TRBV28 to TRBJ1-6, with a possible D match to TRBD1 (5 bases). The CDR3 totals 16 residues. CDR1 is MDHEN and CDR2 is SYDVKM in the germline V gene. The V end lost 3 bases, the J end lost 7 bases, and 16 bases lay between the germline ends. CDR3 residues: CASSFFSVRDNSPLHF. The CDR3 nucleotides are TGTGCCAGCAGTTTTTTTAGTGTCAGGGACAATTCACCCCTCCACTTT.

This rearrangement joins TRBV11-2 to TRBJ2-7; the match to TRBD2 covers 9 bases. With 5 bases clipped from V and 0 bases from J, the junction kept 17 bases outside the gene matches. The CDR3 length is 19 residues. Germline V gene lookup returns CDR1 SGHAT and CDR2 FQNNGV. This CDR3 reads CASSPFSAGGLSGSYEQYF. CDR3 sequence (DNA): TGTGCCAGCAGCCCTTTTAGCGCGGGAGGGCTATCGGGCTCCTACGAGCAGTACTTC.

This clone showed up just a few times. The J gene is TRBJ1-3, the V gene TRBV10-3, with TRBD1 matching 7 bases. The V segment lost 9 bases and the J segment 0 bases; nucleotides outside the gene matches: 11. The CDR3 length is 16 residues. CDR1 is ENHRY and CDR2 is SYGVKD in the germline V gene. The CDR3 loop reads CAIRRGPEGSGNTIYF. CDR3 nucleotide sequence: TGTGCCATTAGAAGGGGGCCGGAGGGCTCTGGAAACACCATATATTTT.

The genes are TRBV5-3 and TRBJ1-1, with D tentatively TRBD1 (6 bases). TRBV5-3 is filed as an ORF, its function uncertain. The CDR3 is 16 residues long. Trimming left V 2 bases short and J 1 base short, with 15 bases between. CDR3 coding DNA: TGTGCCAGAAGCTTTACAGGGCGGGGGGAGAACACTGAAGCTTTCTTT. It yields the protein CARSFTGRGENTEAFF.

The J gene is TRBJ2-3, the V gene TRBV19; TRBD2 matches at 7 bases. This CDR3 comprises 16 residues. V gave up 1 base and J gave up 3 bases; unmatched junction bases: 7. Germline loops: CDR1 LNHDA, CDR2 SQIVND (reference sequence). The CDR3 loop is CASSIGASGATDTQYF. In DNA form, the CDR3 reads TGTGCCAGTAGTATAGGAGCCAGCGGGGCTACAGATACGCAGTATTTT.

The CDR3 region is CASGRSYGYTF. Written as DNA, the CDR3 is TGTGCCAGCGGCCGCAGCTATGGCTACACCTTC. The V gene is TRBV27, the J gene TRBJ1-2; the D is unclear. The V gene's germline CDR1 is MNHEY and CDR2 SMNVEV (reference sequence). The V end lost 8 bases, the J end lost 4 bases, and 8 bases lay between the germline ends. This CDR3 spans 11 amino acids.

The gene calls are TRBV19 and TRBJ1-2, with D perhaps TRBD1 (6 bases). Per germline, CDR1 LNHDA and CDR2 SQIVND (reference sequence). CDR3 length equals 12 residues. Trimming took off 9 bases at V and 7 bases at J, with 15 bases between the two ends. CDR3 nucleotide sequence: TGTGCCAGCGGTTGGACAGTTTCTGGCTACACCTTC. This translates into CASGWTVSGYTF.

CDR3 residues: CASTTLLLAGGRTGELFF. DNA for the CDR3: TGTGCCAGCACCACCCTACTACTAGCGGGGGGAAGGACCGGGGAGCTGTTTTTT. The chain is built from TRBV2 and TRBJ2-2, with TRBD2 matching 12 bases. J gave up 5 bases and V 7 bases, and 14 bases lay outside the gene matches. CDR3 length equals 18 residues. Per germline, CDR1 SNHLY and CDR2 FYNNEI.